The clone carrying this T cell receptor (beta chain) was seen only a few times. The antigen remains unidentified. The CDR3 is 15 residues long. The germline gives CDR1 ENHRY, CDR2 SYGVKD. V trimming: 8 bases; J trimming: 8 bases; junction bases outside the gene matches: 11. TCRdb recomputed calls from the RT-PCR reads with MiXCR, one row per CDR3 protein. Of hundreds of thousands of distinct CDR3 sequences listed, about 15% were seen once; the top ten hold 5.5% to 8%. This sample was included in a study of response to subunit inactivated influenza vaccine. Study outcomes and limitations: Few new T cells, the authors suggested, are recruited by each seasonal influenza vaccination.

The source of this sequence is a man aged 45-60 years who received an inactivated influenza vaccine. Sequenced here: PBMCs from blood, sampled 14 to 15 days before vaccination. The J gene is TRBJ2-1, the V gene TRBV10-3, with 11 bases aligning to TRBD1. CDR3 region: CAIATGQGARDEQFF. The CDR3, as DNA: TGTGCCATCGCCACCGGACAGGGGGCGAGGGATGAGCAGTTCTTC.